The clone carrying this TCR beta chain came up once. This record belongs to a study of blood T cell repertoires in COVID-19. About the study: Collection of acute and convalescent COVID-19 samples took place in the United States, Italy and Spain. PBMCs, B-cell-depleted T cells, or T cells provided the cDNA or gDNA that made up the material.

Authors' processing steps: Reference gene primer amplification yielded estimated nucleated cell counts. Clones were sequenced by immunoSEQ multiplex PCR, and TCRdb holds only the in-frame ones, with some missing. The V and J calls and clone size come from that table; D and trimming were worked out from the DNA. The table has 150,000 to 200,000 clones, over 75% seen once. Recovered participants had two consecutive negative NP/OP PCR tests, healthcare professional clearance, or symptom resolution. In germline, CDR1 is GTSNPN, CDR2 SVGIG (reference sequence). V gave up 4 bases and J gave up 8 bases; unmatched junction bases: 13. The CDR3 runs 15 residues.

The source is a woman between 18 and 29 years old who had recovered from COVID-19. The sequenced sample consisted of PBMCs or T cells enriched from blood (not recorded which). This chain links TRBV30 with TRBJ2-3; 9 bases are a match to TRBD2. The CDR3 here is CAWKETSGPTGTQYF. The CDR3 region has the DNA TGTGCCTGGAAAGAAACTAGCGGGCCCACGGGTACGCAGTATTTT.